The present entry profiles one TCR beta chain with its context. The sample holds one count of this clone. The antigen this receptor binds is unknown. Within one base of it there is no much larger clone, and no base qualities were kept. The entry originates in a study of cytomegalovirus exposure and HLA in healthy donors (dated by TCRdb to 2016 to 2017). Looking at the study overall: An earlier analysis of some 500 of the donors reported about 250 Gb of sequence data and some 100 million unique TCR beta sequences from around 200 million T cells. An early release covering 500 to 750 HLA-typed donors comprised about 320 gigabases of sequencing data and around 80 million unique TCR sequences. Of the 300 to 500 genotyped donors, 75% to 85% were placed in the genetic ancestry cluster associated with self-reported Caucasian donors. The aim of the study was to test whether cataloging public T cell receptors could identify signatures of past pathogen exposure. The study profiled the T cell repertoires of hundreds of subjects by immunosequencing and related them to cytomegalovirus serostatus. A separate validation cohort of roughly 130 different subjects was used in addition to the roughly 700-subject first cohort. The study combined high-throughput TCR immunosequencing, statistical association of individual TCRs with disease status, and machine learning to predict cytomegalovirus infection status. A later analysis re-examined previously published TCR beta repertoires from more than 550 donors and added high-resolution HLA genotyping to investigate patterns of TCR occurrence. In the later analysis, no new phenotypic data were used to find candidate immune exposures; instead, reliance was placed on TCR beta sequences and their occurrence across donors. To decide whether each TCR beta V gene segment behaved as functional or pseudogenic, an earlier analysis of over 500 of the donors relied on high-throughput TCR beta sequencing. Donor age, sex, ethnicity and CMV serostatus were compiled together with the repertoire data. A later genetic analysis used genome-wide SNP genotypes for about three fifths of the 666 donors, treating that subset as a discovery cohort. All discovery cohort repertoires had been generated on a single sequencing platform. HLA typing included class I and class II loci at four-digit resolution. Typing coverage varied by locus: roughly 629-640 donors for A, B, C, DRB1 and DQB1; roughly 520 for DQA1; 600 to 610 for DPA1; 450 to 480 for DPB1. Roughly five DR-DQ haplotypes were handled as single units for association and clustering, since linkage in the cohort was strong. Across 398 genotyped donors of the cohort, an average of about 240,000 unique TCR beta nucleotide sequences per donor were sequenced, and approximately 17% of those sequences were non-productive. Results and caveats for the whole study, not just this receptor: A cluster of highly shared sequence variants was judged likely to be a technical artifact of the sequencing pipeline. While some public TCRs were present in many individuals, most TCR sequences turned up only very rarely across donors. Compared with equally common non-associated chains, HLA-associated TCR beta chains in a later analysis were more clonally expanded and had lower generation probabilities. Correlated functional status among segregating V segments might be attributable to linkage disequilibrium, but an unknown experimental factor could not be ruled out. Because HLA typing was missing for some donors at each locus, association tests included only the typed subset. In a later genetic analysis, fewer N-insertions in productive TCRs were reported among donors in an Asian-associated ancestry cluster than the roughly 710-donor mean. According to the authors, the approach could potentially be generalized to other disease states and immunological phenotypes. A later analysis found that TCR association rates varied across HLA loci, with DRB1 alleles showing the most associated TCRs and HLA-C alleles the fewest. Most CMV-associated TCR beta chains appeared to be HLA-restricted in a later analysis, and the HLA associations seemed to be driven largely by CMV exposure. Sequencing depth was assumed to be roughly uniform across donors in the presence/absence analyses, though that assumption may not hold. Broadly in line with IMGT annotations, most TCR beta V segments showed up in productive rearrangements about 87% or about 30% of the time in an earlier analysis of several hundred of the donors. In this cohort, only TCR beta chains were sequenced, and detectable features were limited by the absence of alpha or paired-chain data. Several of the top co-occurrence clusters appeared to be linked to parvovirus B19, influenza, CMV and Epstein-Barr virus, according to a later analysis. In the study, some 160 TCR beta chains were listed as associated with cytomegalovirus. Some IMGT-functional V segments, including TRBV6-2 and TRBV6-3, could not be distinguished by the 87-base-pair reads and were therefore excluded. CMV serostatus was the only immune exposure information available for the cohort. A further reported finding was that TCR beta sequences accurately predicted the HLA-A and HLA-B alleles for most subjects in the first cohort. Three of the identified cytomegalovirus-associated TCR beta chains were confirmed in vitro to be specific for cytomegalovirus antigens. A later analysis associated around 16,000 TCR beta sequences with specific HLA alleles at a false discovery rate of 0.05. The earlier analysis of 587 of the donors excluded approximately 17 rarely observed V segments, including chromosome 9 orphons, because counts were too low. Cytomegalovirus status was reported to be diagnosed by the classifier with high specificity and sensitivity in both the original and validation cohorts. In a later genetic analysis, a missense DCLRE1C variant was associated with V-gene and J-gene trimming of TCR beta chains, and the association was replicated in an independent cohort. When HLA alleles, especially DR and DQ, strongly co-occurred, attributing TCR associations to individual alleles was difficult.

In total, 500 to 700 healthy bone marrow donors made up the cohort. At the time of sampling, all cohort members were nominally healthy, though unrecorded immune exposures were likely present. The donor tested CMV seropositive and was one of the 289 seropositive cohort members. Every donor gave a peripheral blood sample, and the peripheral blood mononuclear cells from that sample were used for TCR beta sequencing. The Qiagen DNeasy Blood Extraction Kit was used to extract genomic DNA from the blood cell samples. Library preparation used the immunoSEQ multiplex PCR assay. For the multiplex PCR, a mixture combining 60 forward primers for TCR Vbeta segments and 13 reverse primers for TCR Jbeta segments was used. The CDR3 region of rearranged TCR beta genes was amplified from genomic DNA with a multiplex PCR assay. The amplified TCR beta libraries were sequenced on the Illumina HiSeq System as 87-base-pair reads. For the original study's pipeline: In a later analysis, approximately 74 million unique TCR beta chains were counted across the 500 to 850 repertoires, and about 9.9 million of these chains were shared by at least two donors. To remove PCR and sequencing errors, raw reads were error-corrected and collapsed into unique sequences using a nearest-neighbor algorithm that merged closely related sequences. To assign V, D and J gene segments, CDR3 sequences were aligned to IMGT reference sequences. For a sequence to be retained, a match of at least six nucleotides was required to both a V gene segment and a J gene segment. A rearrangement was called productive if the CDR3 had no stop codons and remained in frame with V and J, and every other rearrangement was called non-productive. CDR3 was defined according to IMGT convention as the region running from the second conserved V-encoded cysteine to the conserved J-encoded phenylalanine. The earlier analysis of approximately 590 of the donors excluded any sequence lacking an unambiguous match to a single V gene segment. In an earlier analysis of 500 to 750 of the donors, V segments were called functional above 56.7% productive rearrangements and were called segregating when the between-donor standard deviation exceeded 5%. A statistical classification framework was built to diagnose cytomegalovirus status from the catalog of TCR beta chain sequences. In a later analysis, V and J genes were assigned by comparing TCR nucleotide sequences against IMGT/GENE-DB human TR gene sequences. Using the TCRdist pipeline, a later analysis assigned CDR3 sequences along with most-parsimonious VDJ recombination scenarios. In a later analysis, each TCR beta chain was defined by its CDR3 amino acid sequence together with its V-gene family, and reads lacking a unique V-gene family were excluded. To address suspected cross-contamination and a sequencing artifact, a later analysis removed a few hundred highly shared, low-generation-probability nucleotide sequences. For each public chain, a later analysis derived a clonal expansion index from normalized ranks of inferred template counts within each repertoire. A later analysis computed generation probabilities with a VDJ recombination model fitted to out-of-frame rearrangements, and checked the results against IGoR. A later analysis scored TCR-TCR, TCR-HLA and TCR-CMV co-occurrence with hypergeometric tests, applying a repertoire-size bias correction to TCR pairs. A later analysis estimated false discovery rates by permuting HLA or CMV assignments 20 times. A later analysis grouped co-occurring TCRs with DBSCAN, adding TCRdist sequence similarity when clustering within HLA-allele-positive subsets. For co-occurrence clustering, repertoires with fewer than 30,000 or more than 120,000 public chains were excluded, along with several repertoires with anomalous nucleotide sharing. Here the immuneACCESS table is served through TCRdb, limited to in-frame sequences with V and J called. Missing clones are a known gap in these copies; in checked studies unresolved V genes cover under half, and the rest lacks a known reason. V and J calls and clone size are copied from that table; D and trimming were computed from the DNA. Recorded for this sample are 150,000 to 200,000 clones; around 72% of them occurred a single time. The ten biggest clones cover roughly 6.6% of the sample.

Sequences SGHRS (CDR1) and YFSETQ (CDR2) are obtained from the germline V gene. There are 16 amino acids in the CDR3, from cysteine to phenylalanine inclusive. Only CDR3 DNA is held: 48 bases, read in frame from base 1. V is pared back by 3 bases and J by 1 base, with 15 bases lying between the germline termini. This TCR came from a man aged 35-49 years in good health and CMV-seropositive. Sequencing was performed on PBMCs. The chain is made from TRBV5-1 and TRBJ2-3, and TRBD2 may be the D gene, going by 6 matching bases. In nucleotides, the sequence is TGCGCCAGCAGCTCCGGAGTGTGGGGGGGCACAGATACGCAGTATTTT. Its amino acids are CASSSGVWGGTDTQYF.